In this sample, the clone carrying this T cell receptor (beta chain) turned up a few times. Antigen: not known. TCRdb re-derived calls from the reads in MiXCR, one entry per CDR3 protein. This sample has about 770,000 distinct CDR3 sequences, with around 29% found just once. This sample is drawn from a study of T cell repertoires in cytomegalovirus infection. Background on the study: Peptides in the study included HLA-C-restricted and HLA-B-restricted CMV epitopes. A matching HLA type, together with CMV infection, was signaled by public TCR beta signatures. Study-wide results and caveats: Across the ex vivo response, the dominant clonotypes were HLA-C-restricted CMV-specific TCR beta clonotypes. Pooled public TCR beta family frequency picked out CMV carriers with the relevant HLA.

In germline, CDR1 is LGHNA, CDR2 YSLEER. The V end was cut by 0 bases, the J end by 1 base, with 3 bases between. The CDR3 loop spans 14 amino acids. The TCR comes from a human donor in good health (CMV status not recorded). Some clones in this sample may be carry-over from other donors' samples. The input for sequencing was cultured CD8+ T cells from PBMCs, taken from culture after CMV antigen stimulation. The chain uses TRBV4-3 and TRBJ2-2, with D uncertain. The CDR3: CASSQDQNTGELFF. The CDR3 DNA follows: TGCGCCAGCAGCCAAGACCAGAACACCGGGGAGCTGTTTTTT.